Included here is one T cell receptor beta chain sequence, with context. Its antigen is still unknown. This entry belongs to a study of cytomegalovirus exposure and HLA in healthy donors. General study points: It was confirmed in vitro that three of the CMV-associated chains were specific for CMV antigens. Judged likely to be a sequencing artifact was a cluster of highly shared sequence variants. In an earlier analysis, productive rearrangement rates for most beta V segments clustered near 87% or 30%. Reportedly, a later analysis found an Asian-associated ancestry cluster had fewer N-insertions than the roughly 700-donor mean.

Amplification used 60 Vbeta primers and 13 Jbeta primers. Produced via immunoSEQ multiplex PCR; TCRdb's table is partial and in-frame only. The table includes tens of thousands of clones, approximately 78% detected once. Germline CDR1 MNHEY, CDR2 SMNVEV (reference sequence). V was pared by 4 bases and J by 8 bases, with 20 bases between. This CDR3 is 15 amino acids long. The specimen was PBMCs. This TCR was recovered from a woman in her twenties or thirties in good health and CMV-seronegative. The chain joins TRBV27 to TRBJ1-2; D is perhaps TRBD1 (6 bases). The CDR3 DNA sequence: TGTGCCAGCAGTTCCACAGGGAATTGGGCGCGGGGCTACACCTTC. This translates into CASSSTGNWARGYTF.